The clone carrying this TCR beta chain turned up a few times. Its antigen is unknown. The sample belongs to a study of T-cell memory formation after mild COVID-19. Study-wide points: Some SARS-CoV-2-responding clones were already detected in memory before infection.

Each CDR3 protein is one row after TCRdb ran MiXCR on the 5' RACE reads. The table includes roughly 380,000 distinct CDR3 sequences, 28% detected once. The V and J ends lost 5 bases and 4 bases respectively, with 14 bases between them. From germline, CDR1 is SEHNR and CDR2 FQNEAQ (reference sequence). The CDR3 runs to 14 residues. The sample was PBMCs or a T cell subset sorted from them (not recorded which). The V and J genes are TRBV7-9 and TRBJ2-5; possible D gene TRBD2, 6 bases. The sequence was obtained from an adult woman who had mild COVID-19 (a few samples of this study predate the infection). Cell type and time point are not known. The CDR3 loop reads CASSAEGIGETQYF. The DNA of the CDR3 is TGTGCCAGCAGCGCGGAGGGAATCGGAGAGACCCAGTACTTC.